Below, 20 T cell receptor beta chains from the same sample are listed, as sequenced in a study of neoadjuvant anti-PD-1 for oral cavity cancer. TCRdb's copy holds only in-frame clones and misses some; the assay was immunoSEQ multiplex PCR. The sample gives 55,000 to 80,000 clones, less than 90% of which show up once; 2.5% to 3% is in the top ten. The time point was: after neoadjuvant nivolumab, at surgical resection. This material consisted of PBMCs, taken after nivolumab (anti-PD-1) treatment. Source of these receptors: a person aged 40 to 85 with oral cavity squamous cell carcinoma.

The chain carries TRBV30 and TRBJ1-1, with 9 bases lining up with TRBD1. The germline V gene has CDR1 GTSNPN and CDR2 SVGIG (reference sequence). The CDR3 loop spans 17 amino acids. V gave up 0 bases and J gave up 0 bases; unmatched junction bases: 8. The CDR3 sequence: CAWSVSNRGPMNTEAFF. The CDR3 region has the DNA TGTGCCTGGAGTGTAAGTAACAGGGGGCCCATGAACACTGAAGCTTTCTTT.

The CDR3 protein is CASSAEKGGQPQHF. As DNA, the CDR3 is TGTGCCAGCAGCGCGGAGAAAGGGGGTCAGCCCCAGCATTTT. The chain has TRBV2 and TRBJ1-5, with D maybe TRBD1 (6 bases). The length of the CDR3 is 14 residues. V was clipped by 6 bases and J by 6 bases, with 15 bases between them. CDR1 and CDR2 from the germline V gene are SNHLY and FYNNEI.

This sequence joins TRBV6-1 and TRBJ1-2, with D uncertain. The CDR3 extends over 13 amino acids. Germline loops: CDR1 MNHNS, CDR2 SASEGT. Trimming removed 7 bases from V and 6 bases from J, with 15 bases in between. The CDR3 DNA reads TGTGCCAGCAACAACCTTGTCGCGAATGGCTACACCTTC. Translating it yields CASNNLVANGYTF.

A remark on this clone: Sequence at one end of the junction differs from germline and may be a read error. The chain is built from TRBV7-9 and TRBJ2-1; 7 bases line up with TRBD2. This CDR3 has 11 residues. Per the germline V gene, CDR1 is SEHNR and CDR2 is FQNEAQ (reference sequence). CDR3 in amino acids: CASSRGEAGLF. The DNA for the CDR3 is TGTGCCAGCAGCCGGGGGGAGGCCGGGCTCTTC.

The chain is built from TRBV14 and TRBJ1-6; D is uncertain. Trimming cost V 0 bases and J 7 bases, with 7 bases left between them. The CDR3 is 14 amino acids. Germline lookup yields CDR1 SGHDN and CDR2 FVKESK. The CDR3 sequence is CASSQEWWNSPLHF. The CDR3 DNA reads TGTGCCAGCAGCCAAGAGTGGTGGAATTCACCCCTCCACTTT.

A word on this clone: Other DNA sequences within the sample encode an identical CDR3. This chain uses TRBV5-4 with TRBJ2-7; unclear D gene. V was shortened by 0 bases and J by 4 bases, with 5 bases between the two germline ends. CDR1 is SGHNT and CDR2 is YYREEE in the germline V gene (reference sequence). CDR3 length equals 12 residues. The CDR3 spells CASSLGGYEQYF. CDR3 in DNA: TGTGCCAGCAGCTTGGGGGGATACGAGCAGTACTTC. Variable domain in full (rest from reference TRBV5-4 and TRBJ2-7): ETGVTQSPTHLIKTRGQQVTLRCSSQSGHNTVSWYQQALGQGPQFIFQYYREEENGRGNFPPRFSGLQFPNYSSELNVNALELDDSALYLCASSLGGYEQYFGPGTRLTVT.

The rearrangement links TRBV5-6 to TRBJ1-2; a weak D match, TRBD1 (5 bases). The CDR3 extends over 13 amino acids. The ends were cut back, 2 bases at V and 1 base at J, with 6 bases in the middle. CDR1 and CDR2 (germline): SGHDT, YYEEEE. The CDR3 DNA is TGTGCCAGCAGCTTTAGGGGTAACTATGGCTACACCTTC. Protein: CASSFRGNYGYTF.

The rearrangement links TRBV2 to TRBJ1-1; D gene ambiguous. The germline gives CDR1 SNHLY, CDR2 FYNNEI. The CDR3 runs 14 residues. V shed 6 bases and J shed 0 bases, with 11 bases lying between them. The CDR3: CASSEIQMNTEAFF. The DNA for the CDR3 is TGTGCCAGCAGCGAGATCCAGATGAACACTGAAGCTTTCTTT.

The chain recombines TRBV7-2 with TRBJ2-1, with 9 positions matching TRBD2. CDR3 size: 15 residues. Germline-derived CDR1 and CDR2 are SGHTA and FQGNSA. The trim removed 5 bases at V and 9 bases at J, leaving 11 bases unmatched. Here the CDR3 reads CASSPHGRGGFEQFF. In nucleotides, the CDR3 is TGTGCCAGCAGCCCCCATGGGCGGGGGGGCTTTGAGCAGTTCTTC.

This chain uses TRBV6-6 with TRBJ1-4, with 9 bases matching TRBD1. The CDR3 runs to 15 residues. Germline V gene data show CDR1 as MNHNY and CDR2 as SVGAGI (reference sequence). V shed 6 bases and J 6 bases; nucleotides not matched to a gene: 8. CDR3 residues: CASSTGTGRYEKLFF. CDR3 nucleotide sequence: TGTGCCAGCAGCACCGGGACAGGGCGATATGAAAAACTGTTTTTT.

The rearrangement links TRBV2 to TRBJ2-2, with a weak D call TRBD1 (6 bases). The CDR3 is made up of 16 amino acids. Germline V gene sequence: CDR1 SNHLY, CDR2 FYNNEI. The V and J ends lost 8 bases and 5 bases respectively, with 21 bases between them. The CDR3 region is CASGSVLGAITGELFF. The CDR3 DNA reads TGTGCCAGCGGGAGTGTCTTGGGGGCCATTACCGGGGAGCTGTTTTTT.

The J gene is TRBJ2-3, the V gene TRBV10-3, with D perhaps being TRBD1 or TRBD2 (5 bases each). There are 19 residues in the CDR3. V was cut by 6 bases and J by 0 bases, with 25 bases left in between. Germline V gene data show CDR1 as ENHRY and CDR2 as SYGVKD. This chain's CDR3 is CAISSPQGVGETSTDTQYF. For the CDR3, the DNA is TGTGCCATCAGCAGCCCCCAGGGTGTGGGGGAAACTAGCACAGATACGCAGTATTTT.

This clone was observed a few times. The chain has TRBV7-9 and TRBJ1-1; 7 nucleotides match TRBD1. Germline-derived CDR1 and CDR2 are SEHNR and FQNEAQ (reference sequence). The CDR3 is 14 residues long. The junction had 6 bases not matched to a gene; V was cut back by 5 bases and J by 3 bases. The chain's CDR3 is CASSTSGGDTEAFF. The CDR3 DNA reads TGTGCCAGCAGCACATCAGGGGGAGACACTGAAGCTTTCTTT.

V gene TRBV7-6 combines with J gene TRBJ2-5; 9 bases match TRBD2. V shed 5 bases, J shed 4 bases, and the junction held 2 bases outside the gene matches. Germline CDR1 reads SGHVS; CDR2 reads FNYEAQ. This CDR3 region has 13 residues. CDR3 sequence: CASSRGGGETQYF. DNA of the CDR3: TGTGCCAGCAGCCGCGGGGGGGGAGAGACCCAGTACTTC. The full variable domain, completed using reference TRBV7-6 and TRBJ2-5, is GAGVSQSPRYKVTKRGQDVALRCDPISGHVSLYWYRQALGQGPEFLTYFNYEAQQDKSGLPNDRFSAERPEGSISTLTIQRTEQRDSAMYRCASSRGGGETQYFGPGTRLLVL.

This clone was counted between two and nine times. The rearrangement uses TRBV5-6 and TRBJ2-1; D is possibly TRBD1 (5 bases). V lost 0 bases, J lost 7 bases, and 8 bases lay in between. The CDR3 length is 13 residues. CDR1 is SGHDT, CDR2 YYEEEE, per germline. The CDR3 nucleotides read TGTGCCAGCAGCTTGGACAGGAGAAATGAGCAGTTCTTC. It encodes CASSLDRRNEQFF.

The count of this clone is one. This rearrangement joins TRBV19 to TRBJ1-3; 7 nucleotides align to TRBD1. CDR3 length: 16 residues. The germline CDR1 and CDR2 sequences are LNHDA and SQIVND (reference sequence). J gave up 0 bases and V 5 bases, and 7 bases lay outside the gene matches. The CDR3 loop reads CASSVGQAFSGNTIYF. As DNA, the CDR3 is TGTGCCAGTAGTGTTGGACAGGCTTTCTCTGGAAACACCATATATTTT.

This chain links TRBV2 with TRBJ1-5, with TRBD1 matching 10 bases. The CDR3 has 14 amino acids. With 8 bases clipped from V and 4 bases from J, the junction kept 5 bases outside the gene matches. CDR1 is SNHLY and CDR2 is FYNNEI in the germline V gene. DNA for the CDR3: TGTGCCAGCGGGGGACAGGGGCAGAATCAGCCCCAGCATTTT. It translates to CASGGQGQNQPQHF.

The chain joins TRBV2 to TRBJ1-2; 9 bases are shared with TRBD1. Looked up from germline, CDR1 is SNHLY and CDR2 is FYNNEI. CDR3 length equals 16 residues. V lost 2 bases and J lost 5; bases outside the gene matches: 9. CDR3 sequence: CASSEPRDRVGYGYTF. For the CDR3, the DNA is TGTGCCAGCAGTGAACCTCGGGACAGGGTAGGGTATGGCTACACCTTC.

Only one count was recorded for this clone. J is TRBJ2-5 and V is TRBV7-9; TRBD1 matches 7 bases. Losses at the gene ends were 5 bases for V and 1 base for J; bases not matched to a gene: 7. The CDR3 runs 15 residues. Looked up from germline, CDR1 is SEHNR and CDR2 is FQNEAQ (reference sequence). CDR3 region: CASSIAQGSQETQYF. The CDR3 bases are TGTGCCAGCAGCATTGCACAGGGGAGCCAAGAGACCCAGTACTTC.

This chain uses TRBV9 with TRBJ2-7; 7 bases are shared with TRBD2. The junction had 1 base not matched to a gene; V was cut back by 1 base and J by 0 bases. Germline-derived CDR1 and CDR2 are SGDLS and YYNGEE. The CDR3 contains 14 residues. The CDR3 DNA is TGTGCCAGCAGCGTACTAGCGGACTCCTACGAGCAGTACTTC. The encoded protein is CASSVLADSYEQYF.